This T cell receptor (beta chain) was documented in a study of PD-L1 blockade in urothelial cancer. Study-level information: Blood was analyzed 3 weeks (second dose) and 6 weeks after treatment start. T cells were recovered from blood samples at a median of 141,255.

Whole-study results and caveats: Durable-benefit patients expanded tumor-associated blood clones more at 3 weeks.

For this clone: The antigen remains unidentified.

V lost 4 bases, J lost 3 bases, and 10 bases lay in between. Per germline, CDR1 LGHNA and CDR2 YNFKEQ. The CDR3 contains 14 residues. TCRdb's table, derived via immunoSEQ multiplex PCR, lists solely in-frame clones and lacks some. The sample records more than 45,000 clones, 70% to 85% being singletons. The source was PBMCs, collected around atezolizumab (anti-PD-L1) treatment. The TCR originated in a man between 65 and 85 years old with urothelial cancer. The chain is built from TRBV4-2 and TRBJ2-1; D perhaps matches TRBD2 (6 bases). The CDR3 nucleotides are TGTGCCAGCAGCCCCGGGAGTAGCTACAATGAGCAGTTCTTC. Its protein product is CASSPGSSYNEQFF.